These T cell receptor beta chains were read from a single sample in a study of human T cells and chemical hapten exposure. Via MiXCR, TCRdb re-called the RACE reads, giving one row per CDR3 protein. The data show nearly 80,000 distinct CDR3 sequences, over 9% seen once. The sample here was whole blood, taken in connection with sensitization to the hapten diphenylcyclopropenone (DPC). The receptor source for this set is a woman between 50 and 59 years old with alopecia areata. Some clones in this sample may be carry-over from other donors' samples. CDR3s include the opening cysteine and the closing phenylalanine or tryptophan. The D gene is left open where the match is weak. Clone size, where shown, is once, few, many, or a class for clones that have expanded.

clone_size: NA
j_call: TRBJ2-1
d_call: TRBD2
v_call: TRBV6-2/TRBV6-3
cdr3_nt: TGTGCCAGCAGTTACTCCGGGACTAGCGGCTACAATGAGCAGTTCTTC
cdr3_aa: CASSYSGTSGYNEQFF

clone_size: few
j_call: TRBJ2-1
d_call: NA
v_call: TRBV7-2
cdr3_nt: TGTGCCAGCAGCTTAGTGAGAGGCCTAGACGGGAATGAGCAGTTCTTC
cdr3_aa: CASSLVRGLDGNEQFF

clone_size: many
j_call: TRBJ2-2
d_call: NA
v_call: TRBV18
cdr3_nt: TGTGCCAGCTCATTCGGGACAGGGGAGCTGTTTTTT
cdr3_aa: CASSFGTGELFF

clone_size: NA
j_call: TRBJ1-5
d_call: NA
v_call: TRBV5-1
cdr3_nt: TGCGCCAGCAGCCCCGACCCCCAGGAAAAGGGCCCTAATCAGCCCCAGCATTTT
cdr3_aa: CASSPDPQEKGPNQPQHF

clone_size: many
j_call: TRBJ2-1
d_call: TRBD2
v_call: TRBV10-1
cdr3_nt: TGCGCCAGCACAAATGCCGGGACTAACCTCTACAATGAGCAGTTCTTC
cdr3_aa: CASTNAGTNLYNEQFF

clone_size: few
j_call: TRBJ2-2
d_call: NA
v_call: TRBV7-6
cdr3_nt: TGTGCCAGCAGCTTAGTAGGAAGTAGCACCGGGGAGCTGTTTTTT
cdr3_aa: CASSLVGSSTGELFF

clone_size: few
j_call: TRBJ2-1
d_call: NA
v_call: TRBV29-1
cdr3_nt: TGCAGCGTCCCAGGTCGTGCCTACAATGAGCAGTTCTTC
cdr3_aa: CSVPGRAYNEQFF

clone_size: many
j_call: TRBJ2-2
d_call: NA
v_call: TRBV19
cdr3_nt: TGTGCCAGTAGTATAAAAGGGCCCCTCACCGGGGAGCTGTTTTTT
cdr3_aa: CASSIKGPLTGELFF

clone_size: few
j_call: TRBJ2-2
d_call: NA
v_call: TRBV7-9
cdr3_nt: TGTGCCAGCAGCCTGACGGGGTTGGACACCGGGGAGCTGTTTTTT
cdr3_aa: CASSLTGLDTGELFF

clone_size: many
j_call: TRBJ1-4
d_call: NA
v_call: TRBV7-9
cdr3_nt: TGTGCCAGCAGCTTAGCCGCGACTAATGAAAAACTGTTTTTT
cdr3_aa: CASSLAATNEKLFF

clone_size: once
j_call: TRBJ2-1
d_call: TRBD1
v_call: TRBV29-1
cdr3_nt: TGCAGCGTCCTCCGAGGGGGCGCCTCCAATGAGCAGTTCTTC
cdr3_aa: CSVLRGGASNEQFF

clone_size: NA
j_call: TRBJ2-2
d_call: NA
v_call: TRBV5-1
cdr3_nt: TGCGCCAGCAGCTTGGAGGGGCGAGACACCGGGGAGCTGTTTTTT
cdr3_aa: CASSLEGRDTGELFF

clone_size: NA
j_call: TRBJ2-2
d_call: NA
v_call: TRBV11-3
cdr3_nt: TGTGCCAGCAGCTTTGGGGACGAACTCTCCACCGGGGAGCTGTTTTTT
cdr3_aa: CASSFGDELSTGELFF

clone_size: NA
j_call: TRBJ2-2
d_call: TRBD1
v_call: TRBV6-2/TRBV6-3
cdr3_nt: TGTGCCAGCAGTGTACAGGGGGACACCGGGGAGCTGTTTTTT
cdr3_aa: CASSVQGDTGELFF

clone_size: few
j_call: TRBJ1-5
d_call: NA
v_call: TRBV7-9
cdr3_nt: TGTGCCAGCAGCTTAGCGCTAGGTGGTGCTTATAGCAATCAGCCCCAGCATTTT
cdr3_aa: CASSLALGGAYSNQPQHF

clone_size: many
j_call: TRBJ2-1
d_call: NA
v_call: TRBV13
cdr3_nt: TGTGCCAGCAGCTTAGGGGGGGCGCGGAATGAGCAGTTCTTC
cdr3_aa: CASSLGGARNEQFF